The clone carrying this T cell receptor (beta chain) was found many times. As yet, its antigen is unknown. The protocol attached unique molecular identifiers to individual cDNA molecules. TCRdb redid the calling of the 5' RACE reads with MiXCR, one entry per CDR3 protein. This sample has about 26,000 distinct CDR3 sequences, with about 4.2% found just once. The sample is drawn from a study of early T cells in non-severe SARS-CoV-2 infection. Study-level background: Bulk RNA from unsorted whole blood was sequenced; chains were unpaired.

Germline V gene lookup returns CDR1 MGHRA and CDR2 YSYEKL. Trimming pared 1 base from V and 3 bases from J, leaving 16 bases between. The CDR3 spans 16 residues. Study conclusions and caveats: Lookups in VDJdb leaned toward anti-spike CD8 responses and missed private and CD4 specificities.

This chain links TRBV4-1 with TRBJ2-7; either TRBD1 or TRBD2 may supply D (5 bases each). Sequenced input: whole blood. This clonotype was obtained from an adult who was a healthcare worker with PCR-confirmed SARS-CoV-2 infection or an uninfected control (not recorded which). The CDR3 reads CASSQASRDGHYEQYF. CDR3 nucleotide sequence: TGCGCCAGCAGCCAAGCTTCCCGGGACGGACACTACGAGCAGTACTTC.